These T cell receptor beta chains were read from a single sample in a study of blood T cell repertoires in COVID-19. Only in-frame clones appear in the TCRdb table, and some are missing; sequencing was by immunoSEQ multiplex PCR. Of a few hundred thousand clones listed, around 87% are singletons. Sequencing was done on a sample of peripheral blood. The receptors were sampled from a woman in her sixties or seventies with active or convalescent COVID-19. CDR3s include the opening cysteine and the closing phenylalanine or tryptophan.

V gene,J gene,CDR3 protein
TRBV18,TRBJ2-2,CASSPVRAGELFF
TRBV6-7,TRBJ2-2,CASSYSRQRGANTGELFF
TRBV5-4,TRBJ2-5,CASSFGTGGAQYF
TRBV3-1/TRBV3-2,TRBJ1-6,CASRLETGTGGSPLHF
TRBV7-2,TRBJ2-4,CASTSDRIQYF
TRBV4-1,TRBJ2-3,CASSQEGIPGLVVDTQYF
TRBV6-5,TRBJ1-2,CAVGTGSNYGYTF
TRBV6-5,TRBJ2-1,CASSYSTGNNEQFF
TRBV5-1,TRBJ2-1,CASSLALAVGTDRVF
TRBV4-2,TRBJ2-4,CASSRGGDKNIQYF
TRBV6-2/TRBV6-3,TRBJ2-5,CASSYSMGGREVQETQYF
TRBV6-5,TRBJ1-2,CASSYADMRYGYTF
TRBV10-3,TRBJ2-1,CAISESSSGGKSFF
TRBV12-3/TRBV12-4,TRBJ1-1,CASSLEGGKAFF
TRBV2,TRBJ1-1,CASSGQGSTEAFF
TRBV12-3/TRBV12-4,TRBJ1-5,CASSWDRNQPQHF
TRBV2,TRBJ2-3,CATSSRGSTDTQYF
TRBV19,TRBJ2-1,CASSYGTGTYNEQFF